The 25 T cell receptor beta chains listed next were all sequenced from one sample in a study of T cell responses to AZD1222 COVID-19 vaccine. Here immunoSEQ multiplex PCR was the method, and the copy in TCRdb shows in-frame clones only, minus some. This table has 80,000 to 90,000 clones, 90% appearing once. The input for sequencing was peripheral blood, taken on day 0 of AZD1222 vaccination. The receptors shown here come from an adult in good health.

This rearrangement joins TRBV5-5 to TRBJ1-1; D may be TRBD1 (5 bases). CDR1 and CDR2 from the germline V gene are SGHKS and YYEKEE (reference sequence). V was cut by 3 bases and J by 4 bases, with 19 bases left in between. There are 16 residues in the CDR3. The CDR3 region is CASSSNKGARGTEAFF. For the CDR3, the DNA is TGTGCCAGCAGCTCCAATAAAGGGGCACGAGGCACTGAAGCTTTCTTT. The whole variable domain, remainder taken from reference TRBV5-5 and TRBJ1-1, is DAGVTQSPTHLIKTRGQQVTLRCSPISGHKSVSWYQQVLGQGPQFIFQYYEKEERGRGNFPDRFSARQFPNYSSELNVNALLLGDSALYLCASSSNKGARGTEAFFGQGTRLTVV.

V and J are TRBV24-1 and TRBJ2-1, with D hard to call. V shed 3 bases and J shed 4 bases, with 9 bases lying between them. Germline CDR1 KGHDR, CDR2 SFDVKD. The CDR3 totals 14 residues. CDR3 residues: CATSDPTIYNEQFF. As DNA, the CDR3 is TGTGCCACCAGTGATCCCACAATTTACAATGAGCAGTTCTTC.

This chain uses TRBV9 with TRBJ1-2; a possible D gene is TRBD1 (5 bases). The CDR3 length is 15 residues. The V and J ends lost 0 bases and 4 bases respectively, with 13 bases between them. CDR1 SGDLS and CDR2 YYNGEE come from the germline V gene. In DNA, the CDR3 is TGTGCCAGCAGCGTAGATGCGGGGCTAGGCTATGGCTACACCTTC. Translated: CASSVDAGLGYGYTF.

This chain uses TRBV7-3 with TRBJ2-1; 7 bases agree with TRBD2. In germline, CDR1 is SGHTA, CDR2 FQGTGA. CDR3 length: 16 amino acids. Trimming cost V 0 bases and J 2 bases; bases outside gene matches: 4. In nucleotides, the CDR3 is TGTGCCAGCAGCTTAACGGTGGCGGGAGCCTACAATGAGCAGTTCTTC. It translates to CASSLTVAGAYNEQFF.

This chain links TRBV7-9 with TRBJ2-1; D unclear. Trimming left V 5 bases short and J 4 bases short, with 12 bases between. Per germline, CDR1 SEHNR and CDR2 FQNEAQ (reference sequence). The CDR3 length is 14 residues. CDR3: CASSVSPKYNEQFF. The CDR3 DNA sequence: TGTGCCAGCAGCGTTTCACCGAAGTACAATGAGCAGTTCTTC.

The chain uses TRBV5-1 and TRBJ1-4; tentatively, D is TRBD1 (5 bases). Germline V lookup: CDR1 SGHRS, CDR2 YFSETQ. Trimming took 7 bases from V and 4 from J, leaving 14 bases between them. This CDR3 has 14 residues. In DNA, the CDR3 is TGCGCCAGCCGGATGGGGGGAAGTAATGAAAAACTGTTTTTT. This sequence encodes CASRMGGSNEKLFF. The variable domain in full, completed from reference TRBV5-1 and TRBJ1-4, reads KAGVTQTPRYLIKTRGQQVTLSCSPISGHRSVSWYQQTPGQGLQFLFEYFSETQRNKGNFPGRFSGRQFSNSRSEMNVSTLELGDSALYLCASRMGGSNEKLFFGSGTQLSVL.

The rearrangement links TRBV7-3 to TRBJ2-2, with D unresolved. Trimming cost V 3 bases and J 5 bases, with 7 bases left between them. CDR1 is SGHTA and CDR2 is FQGTGA in the germline V gene. This CDR3 comprises 13 residues. In DNA form, the CDR3 reads TGTGCCAGCAGCTTCGATTTAACCGGGGAGCTGTTTTTT. This gives the protein CASSFDLTGELFF.

This rearrangement joins TRBV5-4 to TRBJ2-3; 7 bases map to TRBD1. The J segment lost 4 bases and the V segment lost 4 bases, leaving 9 bases of the junction unmatched. Per the germline V gene, CDR1 is SGHNT and CDR2 is YYREEE (reference sequence). The CDR3 covers 15 residues. CDR3 sequence reads: CASSIRQGLADTQYF. The CDR3 nucleotides are TGTGCCAGCAGCATTCGACAGGGTCTCGCAGATACGCAGTATTTT.

The chain recombines TRBV11-1 with TRBJ1-2, with a tentative D call TRBD1 (5 bases). Germline CDR1 is SGHAT and CDR2 is FQDESV (reference sequence). Trimming shortened V by 1 base and J by 7 bases, and 10 bases separated the two germline ends. CDR3 size: 13 residues. The DNA for the CDR3 is TGTGCCAGCAGCTTAGAAGGGACGGTTGGCTACACCTTC. Residues: CASSLEGTVGYTF.

The rearrangement links TRBV7-8 to TRBJ2-2, with D possibly TRBD2 on 6 matching bases. Trimming took 4 bases from V and 5 from J, leaving 17 bases between them. The CDR3 length is 16 residues. The V gene's germline CDR1 is SGHVS and CDR2 FQNEAQ. The CDR3 region is CASSSLYGSGTGELFF. DNA for the CDR3: TGTGCCAGCAGCTCACTTTACGGGAGCGGTACCGGGGAGCTGTTTTTT.

A remark on this clone: The sample holds other DNA sequences that translate to the same CDR3. The CDR3 bases are TGTGCCAGCAGCTTAGGCCTAGCGGGGACCTACGAGCAGTACTTC. It is translated as CASSLGLAGTYEQYF. The V and J genes are TRBV11-2 and TRBJ2-7, with TRBD2 matching over 9 bases. The CDR3 totals 15 residues. CDR1 and CDR2 (germline): SGHAT, FQNNGV. V was pared by 1 base and J by 2 bases, with 3 bases of the junction left unmatched.

CDR3 in DNA: TGTGCCACCAGCAGAGGCCGGACGAGGGATGAGCAGTTCTTC. Protein sequence: CATSRGRTRDEQFF. V and J are TRBV15 and TRBJ2-1; perhaps TRBD2 as D (5 bases). Germline assignment: CDR1 LNHNV and CDR2 YYDKDF (reference sequence). The CDR3 runs 14 residues. V gave up 1 base and J gave up 8 bases, with 12 bases separating them.

The chain links TRBV5-5 to TRBJ1-1; tentative D call: TRBD1 (6 bases). V dropped 1 base and J dropped 1 base, with 23 bases sitting between them. This CDR3 is 19 amino acids long. The germline V gene has CDR1 SGHKS and CDR2 YYEKEE (reference sequence). This CDR3 reads CASSLRFLRLTGQNTEAFF. The CDR3 DNA reads TGTGCCAGCAGCTTGCGCTTCCTACGACTAACAGGGCAGAACACTGAAGCTTTCTTT.

V usage is TRBV7-9 and J usage is TRBJ1-2; possible D gene TRBD1, 6 bases. Germline loops: CDR1 SEHNR, CDR2 FQNEAQ (reference sequence). V was cut by 1 base and J by 7 bases, with 10 bases left in between. The CDR3 runs to 13 residues. Here the CDR3 reads CASSLDRAVGYTF. In DNA form, the CDR3 reads TGTGCCAGCAGCTTAGACAGGGCTGTTGGCTACACCTTC.

V and J are TRBV6-2 or TRBV6-3 and TRBJ1-5, with D perhaps TRBD1 (5 bases). There are 14 residues in the CDR3. Germline values: CDR1 MNHEY, CDR2 SVGEGT. The V end lost 6 bases, the J end lost 6 bases, and 15 bases lay between the germline ends. The CDR3 here is CASSQDRRGQPQHF. The CDR3 region has the DNA TGTGCCAGCAGCCAAGACAGAAGGGGTCAGCCCCAGCATTTT.

The chain is built from TRBV6-5 and TRBJ1-2; no definite D call. Germline V lookup: CDR1 MNHEY, CDR2 SVGAGI. The V end lost 4 bases, the J end lost 0 bases, and 6 bases lay between the germline ends. The CDR3 contains 13 residues. The CDR3 is CASSSEPNYGYTF. As DNA, the CDR3 is TGTGCCAGCAGTTCAGAACCTAACTATGGCTACACCTTC.

V gene TRBV3-1 (or the pseudogene TRBV3-2) combines with J gene TRBJ1-1; the D is unclear. V was pared by 4 bases and J by 2 bases, with 11 bases between. Per the germline V gene, CDR1 is LGHDT and CDR2 is YNNKEL (reference sequence). This CDR3 has 14 amino acids. CDR3 region: CASSPSYGNTEAFF. The CDR3 bases are TGTGCCAGCAGCCCCTCCTACGGTAACACTGAAGCTTTCTTT.

V is TRBV7-6 and J is TRBJ2-1; 11 nucleotides align to TRBD2. V trimming: 3 bases; J trimming: 8 bases; junction bases outside the gene matches: 6. The CDR3 contains 15 residues. From germline, CDR1 is SGHVS and CDR2 FNYEAQ. In DNA form, the CDR3 reads TGTGCCAGCAGCTTCGGGACTAGCGGCCGCTATGAGCAGTTCTTC. Amino acid sequence: CASSFGTSGRYEQFF.

V and J are TRBV29-1 and TRBJ1-4; weak D call: TRBD1 (6 bases). Germline CDR1 SQVTM, CDR2 ANQGSEA. Trimming cost V 6 bases and J 10 bases, with 15 bases left between them. The length of the CDR3 is 12 residues. The CDR3 region has the DNA TGCAGCGTAGCCAGGGGAGGGGGAAAACTGTTTTTT. It specifies CSVARGGGKLFF.

The CDR3 coding sequence is TGTGCCAGCAGTTACGGGACTCTGAACACCGGGGAGCTGTTTTTT. It is translated as CASSYGTLNTGELFF. The chain couples TRBV6-2 or TRBV6-3 to TRBJ2-2, with D possibly being TRBD2 (6 bases). Trimming pared 2 bases from V and 1 base from J, leaving 8 bases between. Germline CDR1 and CDR2: MNHEY and SVGEGT. This CDR3 comprises 15 residues.

This clone is medium-sized within its sample. This CDR3 is also generated by other DNA sequences in the sample. This chain links TRBV6-5 with TRBJ2-7; D remains ambiguous. CDR1 and CDR2 (germline): MNHEY, SVGAGI. The CDR3 covers 13 residues. V was cut by 2 bases and J by 0 bases, with 5 bases left in between. The CDR3 DNA follows: TGTGCCAGCAGTTACGGGGACTCCTACGAGCAGTACTTC. It encodes CASSYGDSYEQYF.

The V call is TRBV2, the J call TRBJ1-1; 7 bases agree with TRBD1. V was pared by 6 bases and J by 0 bases, with 4 bases of the junction left unmatched. In germline, CDR1 is SNHLY, CDR2 FYNNEI. The CDR3 extends over 14 amino acids. The CDR3 DNA reads TGTGCCAGCAGGGAGGGGGCACTGAACACTGAAGCTTTCTTT. This codes for CASREGALNTEAFF.

This clone was seen a single time. The chain has TRBV28 and TRBJ2-1; TRBD1 matches 9 bases. Germline V CDR1 and CDR2: MDHEN, SYDVKM. There are 14 residues in the CDR3. Trimming at V came to 5 bases and at J to 2 bases, leaving 1 base not matched to a gene. Here the CDR3 reads CASSRQGAYNEQFF. DNA for the CDR3: TGTGCCAGCAGTCGACAGGGGGCCTACAATGAGCAGTTCTTC. The variable domain in full, completed from reference TRBV28 and TRBJ2-1, reads DVKVTQSSRYLVKRTGEKVFLECVQDMDHENMFWYRQDPGLGLRLIYFSYDVKMKEKGDIPEGYSVSREKKERFSLILESASTNQTSMYLCASSRQGAYNEQFFGPGTRLTVL.

The chain recombines TRBV7-9 with TRBJ2-6; D is undetermined. Germline loops: CDR1 SEHNR, CDR2 FQNEAQ (reference sequence). The CDR3 spans 14 residues. V was trimmed by 3 bases and J by 2 bases, leaving 5 bases between them. As DNA, the CDR3 is TGTGCCAGCAGCTTGATTACTGGGGCCAACGTCCTGACTTTC. Translating gives CASSLITGANVLTF.

The J gene is TRBJ2-5, the V gene TRBV6-2 or TRBV6-3; D unclear. V gave up 3 bases and J gave up 7 bases, with 15 bases separating them. CDR1 MNHEY and CDR2 SVGEGT come from the germline V gene. CDR3 length: 14 residues. The CDR3 DNA reads as TGTGCCAGCAGTTATATGAGCGAAGAAGGGACCCAGTACTTC. It encodes CASSYMSEEGTQYF.